These 16 T cell receptor beta chains were sequenced from one sample in a study of T cells in Graves' hyperthyroidism and ophthalmopathy. The investigators amplified TCR beta CDR3 regions from RNA transcripts. Researchers ran a first-round RT-PCR on the TCR CDR3 using the HTBI primer set. TCRdb itself ran the multiplex PCR reads through MiXCR, one entry per CDR3 protein. The data hold a few hundred thousand distinct CDR3 sequences, with more than 12% observed a single time. Sequencing was carried out using blood. These receptors were obtained from a woman aged 40-49 years with Graves' hyperthyroidism that later progressed to Graves' ophthalmopathy.

As regards this clonotype: A much more abundant neighbour one base away suggests this may be a read error. The V and J genes are TRBV14 and TRBJ2-5, with 11 nucleotides matching TRBD2. This CDR3 spans 16 amino acids. The germline V gene encodes CDR1 SGHDN and CDR2 FVKESK. For the CDR3, the DNA is TGTGCCAGCAGCCGGCAACTAGCGGGAGCATGGGAGACCCACTACTTC. Translated, it gives CASSRQLAGAWETHYF.

This clonotype was detected many times. This chain links TRBV12-3 or TRBV12-4 with TRBJ2-1; unclear D gene. This CDR3 contains 15 residues. V was shortened by 2 bases and J by 5 bases, with 13 bases between the two germline ends. The DNA of the CDR3 is TGTGCCAGCAGTTTACTTTTGACGGTCAACAATGAGCAGTTCTTC. Its protein is CASSLLLTVNNEQFF.

In this sample, this clonotype turned up many times. The genes are TRBV11-2 and TRBJ2-2, with TRBD2 matching 7 bases. The CDR3 is 13 residues long. J lost 0 bases, V lost 10 bases, and 2 bases had no gene match. CDR1 SGHAT and CDR2 FQNNGV come from the germline V gene. The CDR3 DNA reads as TGTGCCACTGGACTAGCGAACACCGGGGAGCTGTTTTTT. As protein: CATGLANTGELFF. The full variable domain, completed using reference TRBV11-2 and TRBJ2-2, is EAGVAQSPRYKIIEKRQSVAFWCNPISGHATLYWYQQILGQGPKLLIQFQNNGVVDDSQLPKDRFSAERLKGVDSTLKIQPAKLEDSAVYLCATGLANTGELFFGEGSRLTVL.

This clonotype was observed a handful of times. The J gene is TRBJ2-5, the V gene TRBV4-1; D unclear. Germline CDR1 MGHRA, CDR2 YSYEKL. The CDR3 loop spans 12 amino acids. Trimming took off 0 bases at V and 9 bases at J, with 8 bases between the two ends. This CDR3 reads CASSQDMVSQYF. The CDR3 region has the DNA TGCGCCAGCAGCCAAGATATGGTTTCCCAGTACTTC.

This clonotype was observed many times. The CDR3: CASSQRSGSVQRGNEQFF. DNA of the CDR3: TGTGCCAGCAGCCAAAGGAGCGGGAGCGTCCAGAGGGGCAATGAGCAGTTCTTC. J is TRBJ2-1 and V is TRBV11-2; TRBD2 matches at 8 bases. This CDR3 has 18 residues. Germline V lookup: CDR1 SGHAT, CDR2 FQNNGV. After removal of 5 bases from V and 6 bases from J, the junction contained 18 bases not matched to a gene.

This clonotype was picked up many times. The V and J genes are TRBV4-1 and TRBJ1-1; TRBD1 is a possible D gene (6 bases). V lost 4 bases and J 0 bases, leaving 21 bases between the germline ends. The CDR3 contains 18 residues. Germline V gene sequence: CDR1 MGHRA, CDR2 YSYEKL. The CDR3 DNA follows: TGCGCCAGCAGCCTCAAGTTCTCCGGGGGCAGGCTGAACACTGAAGCTTTCTTT. Amino acid sequence: CASSLKFSGGRLNTEAFF.

This clonotype was counted only a few times. The chain links TRBV4-1 to TRBJ2-1, with 10 bases that match TRBD2. Germline CDR1 reads MGHRA; CDR2 reads YSYEKL. This CDR3 has 19 residues. J gave up 7 bases and V 0 bases, and 15 bases lay outside the gene matches. This chain's CDR3 is CASSQDLGAGGPQGNEQFF. CDR3 sequence (DNA): TGCGCCAGCAGCCAAGATCTTGGAGCGGGAGGGCCCCAGGGAAATGAGCAGTTCTTC.

This clonotype was picked up many times. This chain connects TRBV3-1 to TRBJ2-1, with unresolved D. Trimming pared 1 base from V and 8 bases from J, leaving 9 bases between. Germline V gene lookup returns CDR1 LGHDT and CDR2 YNNKEL (reference sequence). The CDR3 runs to 13 residues. The CDR3 region is CASSQGNTDEQFF. CDR3 sequence (DNA): TGTGCCAGCAGCCAAGGGAATACGGATGAGCAGTTCTTC.

This clonotype was seen ten or more times. This chain uses TRBV29-1 with TRBJ2-1; TRBD2 matches 8 bases. CDR1 and CDR2 (germline): SQVTM, ANQGSEA. V trimming: 6 bases; J trimming: 4 bases; junction bases outside the gene matches: 11. This CDR3 comprises 15 residues. The CDR3 bases are TGCAGCGTCCGTGGCGGGGGGATACCGTACAATGAGCAGTTCTTC. The encoded protein is CSVRGGGIPYNEQFF.

The chain carries TRBV29-1 and TRBJ1-2, with D possibly matching TRBD1 (5 bases). Germline lookup yields CDR1 SQVTM and CDR2 ANQGSEA. Deletions cut 7 bases from V and 5 bases from J, with 17 bases between. The CDR3 consists of 13 residues. As DNA, the CDR3 is TGCAGCGCTGGGACCCCCCGAGGGTATGGCTACACCTTC. It specifies CSAGTPRGYGYTF.

This clonotype was counted many times. CDR3 in DNA: TGTGCCAGCAGCCCTAGTCACCAAGAGACCCAGTACTTC. Residues: CASSPSHQETQYF. The rearrangement links TRBV28 to TRBJ2-5; no firm D call. The germline V and J ends were trimmed by 6 bases and 0 bases, with 8 bases remaining between them. From germline, CDR1 is MDHEN and CDR2 SYDVKM. The CDR3 is made up of 13 amino acids. Based on the CDR3 plus reference TRBV28 and TRBJ2-5, the full variable domain is DVKVTQSSRYLVKRTGEKVFLECVQDMDHENMFWYRQDPGLGLRLIYFSYDVKMKEKGDIPEGYSVSREKKERFSLILESASTNQTSMYLCASSPSHQETQYFGPGTRLLVL.

This clonotype has ten or more counts. V is TRBV11-2 and J is TRBJ2-7; the D is unclear. This CDR3 region has 15 residues. Trimming took off 5 bases at V and 1 base at J, with 15 bases between the two ends. Per the germline V gene, CDR1 is SGHAT and CDR2 is FQNNGV. The CDR3 coding sequence is TGTGCCAGCAGCCCCGCCTCTGGACCATCCTACGAGCAGTACTTC. Protein: CASSPASGPSYEQYF.

This clonotype appeared a few times. CDR3 DNA: TGTGCCAGTAGTAAACTAGTCACCTACAATGAGCAGTTCTTC. Translation gives CASSKLVTYNEQFF. The chain uses TRBV19 and TRBJ2-1, with D possibly being TRBD2 (5 bases). Trimming stripped 4 bases from V and 2 bases from J, with 9 bases between. Germline assignment: CDR1 LNHDA and CDR2 SQIVND (reference sequence). The CDR3 covers 14 residues.

This clonotype showed up just a few times. V gene TRBV28 combines with J gene TRBJ1-1, with D perhaps TRBD1 (5 bases). From germline, CDR1 is MDHEN and CDR2 SYDVKM. V was shortened by 3 bases and J by 7 bases, with 9 bases between the two germline ends. The CDR3 consists of 12 residues. The chain's CDR3 is CASSLTGGEAFF. Here the CDR3 DNA reads TGTGCCAGCAGTTTGACCGGGGGTGAAGCTTTCTTT. Filled out from reference TRBV28 and TRBJ1-1, the complete variable domain reads DVKVTQSSRYLVKRTGEKVFLECVQDMDHENMFWYRQDPGLGLRLIYFSYDVKMKEKGDIPEGYSVSREKKERFSLILESASTNQTSMYLCASSLTGGEAFFGQGTRLTVV.

This clonotype was seen repeatedly, ten times or more. The CDR3: CASSPSGRAVWEQYF. The CDR3 DNA is TGTGCCAGCAGTCCCAGCGGGAGGGCCGTCTGGGAGCAGTACTTC. This rearrangement joins TRBV28 to TRBJ2-7, with TRBD2 identical over 10 bases. There are 15 residues in the CDR3. Losses at the gene ends were 5 bases for V and 7 bases for J; bases not matched to a gene: 11. Germline CDR1 reads MDHEN; CDR2 reads SYDVKM.

This clonotype ranks as medium-sized. The chain links TRBV14 to TRBJ2-7, with D possibly TRBD1 on 5 matching bases. The V gene's germline CDR1 is SGHDN and CDR2 FVKESK. The CDR3 contains 13 residues. The V end lost 0 bases, the J end lost 4 bases, and 7 bases lay between the germline ends. CDR3 amino acids: CASSQDRVYEQYF. For the CDR3, the DNA is TGTGCCAGCAGCCAAGACAGGGTTTACGAGCAGTACTTC.